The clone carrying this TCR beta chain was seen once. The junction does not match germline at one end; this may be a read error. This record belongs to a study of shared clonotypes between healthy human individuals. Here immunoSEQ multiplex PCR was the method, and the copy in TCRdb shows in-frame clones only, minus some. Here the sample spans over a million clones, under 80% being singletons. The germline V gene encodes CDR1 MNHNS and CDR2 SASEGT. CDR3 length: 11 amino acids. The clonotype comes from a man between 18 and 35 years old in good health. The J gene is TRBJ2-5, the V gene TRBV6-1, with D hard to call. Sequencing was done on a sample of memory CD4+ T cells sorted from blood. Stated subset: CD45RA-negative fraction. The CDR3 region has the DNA TGTGCCAGCAATGAAAGAGAGACCCAGTACTTC. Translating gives CASNERETQYF.